This entry lists 20 T cell receptor beta chains sequenced from one sample in a study of CD8+ T cells in alopecia areata. Following RNA extraction, reverse transcription yielded cDNA that acted as the sequencing template. Profiling relied on immunoSEQ multiplex PCR, and the TCRdb table lists in-frame clones only, not all of them. The table has almost 250,000 clones, 67% seen once; the top ten hold 0.95% to 1.5%. The input for sequencing was CD4+ T cells sorted from blood, taken at week 0. The source is a human donor with alopecia areata.

The CDR3 reads CASSYSAGDTQYF. The CDR3 DNA sequence: TGTGCCAGCAGTTACTCGGCAGGAGATACGCAGTATTTT. V usage is TRBV6-5 and J usage is TRBJ2-3; no clear D gene. Trimming took 0 bases from V and 5 from J, leaving 6 bases between them. Germline V gene data show CDR1 as MNHEY and CDR2 as SVGAGI. The CDR3 length is 13 residues.

The V call is TRBV19, the J call TRBJ2-6, with TRBD1 matching 9 bases. Germline assignment: CDR1 LNHDA and CDR2 SQIVND (reference sequence). V shed 8 bases, J shed 2 bases, and the junction held 10 bases outside the gene matches. This CDR3 region has 17 residues. The CDR3 DNA is TGTGCCAGTGCGGACAGGGGATTCAGTGCTGGGGCCAACGTCCTGACTTTC. This gives the protein CASADRGFSAGANVLTF.

This clone came up a few times. This chain connects TRBV5-4 to TRBJ2-1, with D uncertain. V was shortened by 4 bases and J by 6 bases, with 11 bases between the two germline ends. Germline-derived CDR1 and CDR2 are SGHNT and YYREEE (reference sequence). The CDR3 runs to 13 residues. CDR3 DNA sequence: TGTGCCAGCAGCCCGGTCCCGGCCAATGAGCAGTTCTTC. Its protein product is CASSPVPANEQFF.

The rearrangement joins TRBV27 to TRBJ2-3; possibly TRBD1 for D (6 bases). V lost 2 bases to trimming and J lost 0 bases, with 12 bases between them. Germline V gene data show CDR1 as MNHEY and CDR2 as SMNVEV (reference sequence). The CDR3 consists of 16 residues. The CDR3 reads CASSLMGRGSTDTQYF. DNA for the CDR3: TGTGCCAGCAGTTTAATGGGCAGGGGTAGCACAGATACGCAGTATTTT.

Turning to this clone: The same CDR3 arises from other DNA sequences in this sample as well. J is TRBJ2-7 and V is TRBV7-2; 7 bases are a match to TRBD2. CDR3 size: 12 residues. Losses at the gene ends were 5 bases for V and 3 bases for J; bases not matched to a gene: 1. The germline V gene encodes CDR1 SGHTA and CDR2 FQGNSA. This CDR3 is CASSPGGYEQYF. Written as DNA, the CDR3 is TGTGCCAGCAGCCCGGGGGGCTACGAGCAGTACTTC.

This clone has only a few counts. CDR3 region: CSVDRVNTEAFF. Written as DNA, the CDR3 is TGCAGCGTTGACAGGGTGAACACTGAAGCTTTCTTT. The chain is built from TRBV29-1 and TRBJ1-1; D is possibly TRBD1 (5 bases). In germline, CDR1 is SQVTM, CDR2 ANQGSEA. The CDR3 extends over 12 amino acids. The V end lost 3 bases, the J end lost 0 bases, and 5 bases lay between the germline ends. Full variable domain (remainder filled in from reference TRBV29-1 and TRBJ1-1): SAVISQKPSRDICQRGTSLTIQCQVDSQVTMMFWYRQQPGQSLTLIATANQGSEATYESGFVIDKFPISRPNLTFSTLTVSNMSPEDSSIYLCSVDRVNTEAFFGQGTRLTVV.

This rearrangement joins TRBV30 to TRBJ2-2; D is perhaps TRBD1 (5 bases). This CDR3 is built from 16 residues. Germline CDR1 GTSNPN, CDR2 SVGIG (reference sequence). With 2 bases removed from V and 7 bases from J, the gap between germline ends came to 20 bases. The CDR3: CAWSIGAGYSHGELFF. CDR3 DNA: TGTGCCTGGAGTATAGGGGCAGGGTATAGTCACGGGGAGCTGTTTTTT. The full variable domain, with the rest looked up from reference TRBV30 and TRBJ2-2, is SQTIHQWPATLVQPVGSPLSLECTVEGTSNPNLYWYRQAAGRGLQLLFYSVGIGQISSEVPQNLSASRPQDRQFILSSKKLLLSDSGFYLCAWSIGAGYSHGELFFGEGSRLTVL.

This clone has just a few counts. The V gene is TRBV5-1, the J gene TRBJ2-7; 7 positions agree with TRBD1. This CDR3 has 14 amino acids. Germline assignment: CDR1 SGHRS and CDR2 YFSETQ. The J segment lost 3 bases and the V segment lost 4 bases, leaving 7 bases of the junction unmatched. The CDR3 DNA reads as TGCGCCAGCAGCCTAGGGACAGACTACTACGAGCAGTACTTC. Translation gives CASSLGTDYYEQYF.

The chain couples TRBV30 to TRBJ1-2, with a possible D match to TRBD1 (5 bases). Looked up from germline, CDR1 is GTSNPN and CDR2 is SVGIG (reference sequence). V gave up 0 bases and J gave up 7 bases, with 15 bases separating them. This CDR3 has 14 residues. The CDR3: CAWSVGTVLGGYTF. Written as DNA, the CDR3 is TGTGCCTGGAGTGTTGGGACGGTTCTGGGTGGCTACACCTTC.

The V gene is TRBV9, the J gene TRBJ1-6; D unresolved. Germline CDR1 reads SGDLS; CDR2 reads YYNGEE. With 5 bases removed from V and 9 bases from J, the gap between germline ends came to 15 bases. The CDR3 totals 14 residues. Here the CDR3 DNA reads TGTGCCAGCAGTGTCACCCAAACGAGTTCACCCCTCCACTTT. The encoded protein is CASSVTQTSSPLHF.

The V gene is TRBV7-8, the J gene TRBJ1-2; D is uncertain. V gave up 5 bases and J gave up 5 bases, with 18 bases separating them. Germline assignment: CDR1 SGHVS and CDR2 FQNEAQ. The CDR3 sequence is 15 residues long. The chain's CDR3 is CASSLVLERTYGYTF. The CDR3 region has the DNA TGTGCCAGCAGCCTAGTATTGGAGCGCACGTATGGCTACACCTTC.

A note on this clone: This sample includes further DNA sequences coding for the same CDR3. The rearrangement joins TRBV5-1 to TRBJ1-1; possible D gene TRBD1, 6 bases. Germline lookup yields CDR1 SGHRS and CDR2 YFSETQ. The CDR3 loop spans 13 amino acids. Trimming cost V 4 bases and J 2 bases, with 9 bases left between them. The CDR3 spells CASSLRGNTEAFF. CDR3 sequence (DNA): TGCGCCAGCAGCCTCAGGGGAAACACTGAAGCTTTCTTT. Using reference TRBV5-1 and TRBJ1-1 for the parts outside the CDR3, the full variable domain is KAGVTQTPRYLIKTRGQQVTLSCSPISGHRSVSWYQQTPGQGLQFLFEYFSETQRNKGNFPGRFSGRQFSNSRSEMNVSTLELGDSALYLCASSLRGNTEAFFGQGTRLTVV.

The chain carries TRBV29-1 and TRBJ1-1; 7 bases fit TRBD1. V dropped 3 bases and J dropped 4; count of bases not matched to a gene: 5. The length of the CDR3 is 13 residues. Germline loops: CDR1 SQVTM, CDR2 ANQGSEA. CDR3 nucleotides: TGCAGCGTTGAGTGGGACAGCTCCACTGAAGCTTTCTTT. Translated: CSVEWDSSTEAFF.

CDR3 protein: CSVEGRGSTGGTDTQYF. Written as DNA, the CDR3 is TGCAGCGTTGAAGGTCGCGGTAGTACAGGAGGCACAGATACGCAGTATTTT. The chain joins TRBV29-1 to TRBJ2-3; TRBD1 might be the D (5 bases). The CDR3 extends over 17 amino acids. The V and J ends lost 1 base and 1 base respectively, with 18 bases between them. Germline V gives CDR1 SQVTM, CDR2 ANQGSEA.

The rearrangement uses TRBV15 and TRBJ1-4, with 7 bases aligning to TRBD1. Germline V lookup: CDR1 LNHNV, CDR2 YYDKDF (reference sequence). Unmatched junction bases numbered 8, after V lost 5 bases and J lost 5 bases. CDR3 size: 15 residues. The DNA of the CDR3 is TGTGCCACCAGCTCATCGGGACAGTGGAATGAAAAACTGTTTTTT. Its translation is CATSSSGQWNEKLFF. Full variable domain (rest looked up from reference TRBV15 and TRBJ1-4): DAMVIQNPRYQVTQFGKPVTLSCSQTLNHNVMYWYQQKSSQAPKLLFHYYDKDFNNEADTPDNFQSRRPNTSFCFLDIRSPGLGDTAMYLCATSSSGQWNEKLFFGSGTQLSVL.

This chain joins TRBV19 and TRBJ2-6; 7 bases line up with TRBD1. Germline lookup yields CDR1 LNHDA and CDR2 SQIVND (reference sequence). V was clipped by 6 bases and J by 2 bases; unmatched bases: 4. The CDR3 sequence is 15 residues long. CDR3 in amino acids: CASSFDRAGANVLTF. DNA for the CDR3: TGTGCCAGTAGCTTCGACAGGGCTGGGGCCAACGTCCTGACTTTC. Full variable domain (rest looked up from reference TRBV19 and TRBJ2-6): DGGITQSPKYLFRKEGQNVTLSCEQNLNHDAMYWYRQDPGQGLRLIYYSQIVNDFQKGDIAEGYSVSREKKESFPLTVTSAQKNPTAFYLCASSFDRAGANVLTFGAGSRLTVL.

The chain carries TRBV2 and TRBJ2-1; the match to TRBD1 covers 7 bases. The CDR3 spans 13 residues. V lost 4 bases, J lost 7 bases, and 4 bases stayed unmatched. Germline assignment: CDR1 SNHLY and CDR2 FYNNEI. The CDR3 nucleotides read TGTGCCAGCAGTGTTCACAGGGGTAATGAGCAGTTCTTC. Encoded protein: CASSVHRGNEQFF.

The rearrangement joins TRBV30 to TRBJ2-2; 8 nucleotides match TRBD1. CDR3 length: 14 amino acids. V gave up 2 bases and J gave up 7 bases; unmatched junction bases: 6. From germline, CDR1 is GTSNPN and CDR2 SVGIG (reference sequence). Here the CDR3 reads CAWSLQGGIGELFF. In nucleotides, the CDR3 is TGTGCCTGGAGTTTACAGGGGGGCATCGGGGAGCTGTTTTTT.

The V call is TRBV4-1, the J call TRBJ1-5; D unresolved. V was pared by 0 bases and J by 3 bases, with 12 bases between. CDR3 size: 16 residues. Germline loops: CDR1 MGHRA, CDR2 YSYEKL. CDR3 loop: CASSQDPTGPNQPQHF. The CDR3 DNA is TGCGCCAGCAGCCAAGATCCTACGGGTCCCAATCAGCCCCAGCATTTT.

This clone showed up just a few times. The gene calls are TRBV29-1 and TRBJ2-2; tentatively, D is TRBD2 (5 bases). The CDR3 has 13 amino acids. Germline CDR1 and CDR2: SQVTM and ANQGSEA. Trimming took off 6 bases at V and 4 bases at J, with 12 bases between the two ends. The chain's CDR3 is CSVLPGSTGELFF. In nucleotides, the CDR3 is TGCAGCGTGCTCCCGGGATCCACCGGGGAGCTGTTTTTT.